The rows below give T cell receptor beta chains drawn from one sample of a study of T-cell memory formation after mild COVID-19. In TCRdb, the 5' RACE reads were re-called with MiXCR into one record per CDR3 protein. Of about 270,000 distinct CDR3 sequences in the sample, roughly 15% were seen once. Sequenced input: PBMCs or a T cell subset sorted from them (not recorded which). Receptors were obtained from a man between 18 and 35 years old who had mild COVID-19 (a few samples of this study predate the infection). Cell type and time point are not known. CDR3s include the opening cysteine and the closing phenylalanine or tryptophan. D genes are given only for firm matches. Not every row has a clone size; where given, it reads once, few, many or a size class.

v_call	d_call	clone_size	j_call	cdr3_aa	cdr3_nt
TRBV7-2	TRBD2	few	TRBJ2-3	CASSPGLVTDTQYF	TGTGCCAGCAGCCCGGGACTAGTGACAGATACGCAGTATTTT
TRBV6-5	.	.	TRBJ2-1	CASGGTSLNEQFF	TGTGCCAGCGGTGGGACCTCCCTAAATGAGCAGTTCTTC
TRBV6-5	.	few	TRBJ2-6	CASSYNRHFSGANVLTF	TGTGCCAGCAGTTACAATCGACATTTCTCTGGGGCCAACGTCCTGACTTTC
TRBV19	TRBD2	.	TRBJ2-7	CASSSLAGGEQYF	TGTGCCAGTAGTAGTCTAGCGGGGGGCGAGCAGTACTTC
TRBV20-1	TRBD1	.	TRBJ1-4	CSAGTGVIEKLFF	TGCAGTGCTGGAACAGGGGTAATCGAAAAACTGTTTTTT
TRBV9	TRBD2	few	TRBJ2-2	CASSEGTSGGANTGELFF	TGTGCCAGCAGCGAAGGGACTAGCGGGGGAGCGAACACCGGGGAGCTGTTTTTT
TRBV15	.	.	TRBJ1-2	CATSRDSIYGYTF	TGTGCCACCAGCAGGGACAGCATCTATGGCTACACCTTC
TRBV2	.	few	TRBJ1-4	CASSEGQGSEKLFF	TGTGCCAGCAGTGAAGGTCAGGGGAGCGAAAAACTGTTTTTT
TRBV14	TRBD1	few	TRBJ2-2	CASSQGTVSWTGELFF	TGTGCCAGCAGCCAGGGGACAGTTTCTTGGACCGGGGAGCTGTTTTTT
TRBV4-3	.	few	TRBJ1-2	CASSQDRKTGPYGYTF	TGCGCCAGCAGCCAAGATAGGAAAACAGGTCCCTATGGCTACACCTTC
TRBV7-2	.	.	TRBJ2-3	CASSLLTSTDTQYF	TGTGCCAGCAGCTTACTGACTAGCACAGATACGCAGTATTTT
TRBV7-8	.	many	TRBJ2-3	CASSLVGGGLADTQYF	TGTGCCAGCAGCTTAGTTGGGGGGGGGCTGGCAGATACGCAGTATTTT
TRBV20-1	.	.	TRBJ1-1	CSARAMNTEAFF	TGCAGTGCTAGAGCGATGAACACTGAAGCTTTCTTT
TRBV29-1	.	many	TRBJ2-2	CSVKYHTDGELFF	TGCAGCGTTAAATATCACACAGACGGGGAGCTGTTTTTT